Presented here are 5 T cell receptor beta chains from one specimen sequenced in a study of CD8+CD57+ T cells in acquired aplastic anemia. Researchers used genomic DNA as the template to profile TCR beta VDJ and CDR3. TCRdb used MiXCR to reprocess the reads, holding one entry per CDR3 protein. Here the sample spans roughly 220,000 distinct CDR3 sequences, roughly two thirds being singletons. For sequencing, patients were chosen who had shown expansion of CD8+CD57+ cells by flow cytometry. The specimen was sorted CD4+, CD8+, or CD8+CD57+ T cells (not recorded which) from PBMCs. These receptors all come from a human donor with aplastic anemia.

V is TRBV5-5 and J is TRBJ1-5, with D unresolved. In germline, CDR1 is SGHKS, CDR2 YYEKEE (reference sequence). The CDR3 has 19 residues. The germline V and J ends were trimmed by 1 base and 2 bases, with 22 bases remaining between them. The CDR3 here is CASSLTETRTFKGNQPQHF. The CDR3 coding sequence is TGTGCCAGCAGCTTGACAGAGACACGGACCTTTAAGGGCAATCAGCCCCAGCATTTT.

The chain uses TRBV29-1 and TRBJ1-1; TRBD1 agrees at 8 bases. Germline V gene sequence: CDR1 SQVTM, CDR2 ANQGSEA. The junction had 2 bases not matched to a gene; V was cut back by 7 bases and J by 1 base. This CDR3 has 12 amino acids. The CDR3 sequence: CSGDRTNTEAFF. The CDR3 DNA reads as TGCAGCGGGGACAGGACGAACACTGAAGCTTTCTTT.

The V call is TRBV7-9, the J call TRBJ2-7; no clear D gene. Germline V gives CDR1 SEHNR, CDR2 FQNEAQ (reference sequence). With 3 bases removed from V and 4 bases from J, the gap between germline ends came to 7 bases. The length of the CDR3 is 12 residues. The CDR3 nucleotides are TGTGCCAGCAGCTTCGGGCAATACGAGCAGTACTTC. Translation gives CASSFGQYEQYF. Supplemented by reference TRBV7-9 and TRBJ2-7, the full variable domain reads DTGVSQNPRHKITKRGQNVTFRCDPISEHNRLYWYRQTLGQGPEFLTYFQNEAQLEKSRLLSDRFSAERPKGSFSTLEIQRTEQGDSAMYLCASSFGQYEQYFGPGTRLTVT.

Remarks on this clonotype: Sequence at one end of the junction differs from germline and may be a read error. V is TRBV7-7 and J is TRBJ2-5; D possibly corresponds to TRBD1 (6 bases). There are 16 residues in the CDR3. The germline V gene has CDR1 SSHAT and CDR2 FNYEAQ (reference sequence). The CDR3 DNA is TGTGCTAGCAGCTTAAATAGTGCAGGGGTCGGGGAGACCCAGTACTTC. Encoded protein: CASSLNSAGVGETQYF.

CDR3 coding DNA: TGTGCCAGCAGCGTAGTAGATGGACGGTGGAACACTGAAGCTTTCTTT. This sequence encodes CASSVVDGRWNTEAFF. V usage is TRBV9 and J usage is TRBJ1-1; D is uncertain. Trimming took 0 bases from V and 1 from J, leaving 13 bases between them. The CDR3 is 16 amino acids. Germline CDR1 and CDR2: SGDLS and YYNGEE.